What follows describes a single T cell receptor (beta chain). The antigen remains unidentified. This sample was included in a study of cytomegalovirus exposure and HLA in healthy donors. PCR involved 60 Vbeta and 13 Jbeta primers. The data were produced by immunoSEQ multiplex PCR, yet TCRdb's version contains in-frame clones alone and is incomplete. This sample contains about 200,000 clones. Whole-study findings and limits: At a 0.05 false discovery rate, a later analysis found some 17,000 TCR beta sequences to be associated with HLA alleles. There were a few CMV-associated chains whose specificity for CMV antigens was confirmed in vitro.

This CDR3 has 15 residues. Germline V gene lookup returns CDR1 MNHEY and CDR2 SMNVEV (reference sequence). Trimming removed 2 bases at V and 2 bases at J, with 13 bases between. The chain recombines TRBV27 with TRBJ2-7; D may be TRBD1 (5 bases). Sequencing used PBMCs. This sequence originates from a man younger than 45 in good health and CMV-seronegative. The CDR3: CASSLRQGLTYEQYF. The CDR3 DNA reads as TGTGCCAGCAGTTTAAGGCAGGGATTAACCTACGAGCAGTACTTC.